This TCR beta chain appears in the sequencing data of a study of shared clonotypes between healthy human individuals. Looking at the study overall: Used for every donor were three CD4 naive, three CD4 memory, two CD8 naive and one CD8 memory plate. Overall study findings and caveats: Clonotypes shared by all four sorted-subset donors had higher generation probabilities than non-shared clonotypes.

TCRdb's copy holds only in-frame clones and misses some; the assay was immunoSEQ multiplex PCR. In the table there are roughly 2,000,000 clones, 85% to 95% of which are singletons. Positive CCR7 selection of CD45RO-negative cells yielded the naive CD8 cells, and terminally differentiated effector memory CD45RA+ cells were excluded. The CDR3 covers 15 residues. Germline V gene sequence: CDR1 SEHNR, CDR2 FQNEAQ (reference sequence). Deletions cut 2 bases from V and 0 bases from J, with 10 bases between. Points on this clone: Its specificity is not known.

The TCR comes from a man between 18 and 35 years old in good health. Sequenced: naive CD8+ T cells sorted from blood. The chain joins TRBV7-9 to TRBJ1-2, with no clear D. The CDR3 here is CASSLSLTTNYGYTF. The DNA for the CDR3 is TGTGCCAGCAGCTTATCTTTGACAACTAACTATGGCTACACCTTC.